This is a list of T cell receptor beta chains from one sample in a study of shared clonotypes between healthy human individuals. Clones were sequenced by immunoSEQ multiplex PCR, and TCRdb holds only the in-frame ones, with some missing. Among around 750,000 clones listed, around 74% were seen once. The sequenced sample was memory CD4+ T cells sorted from blood. The receptors were sampled from a woman between 25 and 40 years old in good health. Each CDR3 is given with its conserved first and last residue. A D gene is named only where the DNA matches it firmly. Clone size is not always given. Where it is, it says once, few, many or a class for expanded clones.

-,TRBJ2-7,TRBV11-2,TRBD1,CASSIGQGPYEQYF,TGTGCCAGCAGCATCGGACAGGGCCCCTACGAGCAGTACTTC
once,TRBJ2-7,TRBV5-1,-,CASSQQGKQYF,TGCGCCAGCAGCCAACAAGGCAAGCAGTACTTC
-,TRBJ2-7,TRBV7-9,TRBD2,CASTKAGVAYEQYF,TGTGCCAGCACCAAAGCGGGAGTAGCCTACGAGCAGTACTTC
few,TRBJ2-5,TRBV5-1,-,CASSRVDRYQETQYF,TGCGCCAGCAGTCGGGTGGACAGATACCAAGAGACCCAGTACTTC
-,TRBJ2-3,TRBV5-4,-,CASSIFPDTQYF,TGTGCCAGCAGCATCTTCCCAGATACGCAGTATTTT
-,TRBJ2-6,TRBV28,-,CASSAGRDSGANVLTF,TGTGCCAGCAGTGCGGGACGGGACTCTGGGGCCAACGTCCTGACTTTC
-,TRBJ2-5,TRBV6-5,TRBD2,CASSYGLAGETQYF,TGTGCCAGCAGTTACGGCCTAGCGGGAGAGACCCAGTACTTC
-,TRBJ1-2,TRBV28,-,CASGRGQANYGYTF,TGTGCCAGCGGCCGGGGGCAGGCTAACTATGGCTACACCTTC
-,TRBJ1-1,TRBV5-1,TRBD1,CASSLDRGVTEAFF,TGCGCCAGCAGCTTGGACAGGGGGGTAACTGAAGCTTTCTTT
once,TRBJ1-6,TRBV4-1,-,CASSIPSLGNSPLHF,TGCGCCAGCAGCATACCAAGCTTGGGGAATTCACCCCTCCACTTT
-,TRBJ1-2,TRBV10-3,-,CAISESKRFTHYGYTF,TGTGCCATCAGTGAGTCGAAGAGGTTCACCCACTATGGCTACACCTTC
many,TRBJ2-3,TRBV7-2,-,CASSPGWVAVTDTQYF,TGTGCCAGCAGCCCCGGGTGGGTAGCGGTCACAGATACGCAGTATTTT
few,TRBJ2-7,TRBV7-2,-,CASSFIAAYEQYF,TGTGCCAGCAGCTTCATAGCGGCCTACGAGCAGTACTTC
many,TRBJ2-1,TRBV5-4,-,CASRMENNEQFF,TGTGCCAGCAGGATGGAGAACAATGAGCAGTTCTTC
-,TRBJ2-6,TRBV5-1,TRBD2,CASSPGTSSSSGANVLTF,TGCGCCAGCAGCCCCGGGACTAGCTCCAGCTCTGGGGCCAACGTCCTGACTTTC
-,TRBJ2-7,TRBV7-2,TRBD1,CASSRQRQGPYEQYF,TGTGCCAGCAGCAGACAGAGACAGGGACCCTACGAGCAGTACTTC
-,TRBJ2-7,TRBV2,-,CAGRLETPDEQYF,TGTGCCGGACGTTTGGAGACTCCCGACGAGCAGTACTTC
-,TRBJ2-5,TRBV28,TRBD2,CASLSSGRAGRETQYF,TGTGCCAGCCTCTCTAGCGGGAGGGCCGGCAGGGAGACCCAGTACTTC
-,TRBJ2-6,TRBV6-5,-,CASSPTQSGANVLTF,TGTGCCAGCAGCCCAACACAGTCTGGGGCCAACGTCCTGACTTTC
-,TRBJ1-3,TRBV4-1,-,CASSQPTDADSGNTIYF,TGCGCCAGCAGCCAACCAACGGACGCCGACTCTGGAAACACCATATATTTT
-,TRBJ1-5,TRBV5-8,-,CASSLVGPNQPQHF,TGTGCCAGCAGCTTGGTTGGGCCCAATCAGCCCCAGCATTTT
-,TRBJ2-5,TRBV10-1,-,CASSGIVQETQYF,TGCGCCAGCAGTGGAATAGTCCAAGAGACCCAGTACTTC